This T cell receptor (beta chain) was sequenced during a study of CD8 T cells in Susac syndrome. Random hexamers served to reverse transcribe roughly 0.45 to 1 ug RNA. Via MiXCR, TCRdb re-called the immunoSEQ multiplex PCR reads, giving one row per CDR3 protein. The repertoire holds approximately 210,000 distinct CDR3 sequences, with nearly 97% as singletons. The CDR3 has 14 amino acids. Trimming took off 2 bases at V and 8 bases at J, with 15 bases between the two ends. CDR1 is LNHDA, CDR2 SQIVND, per germline (reference sequence). This sequence joins TRBV19 and TRBJ1-2; TRBD1 might be the D (5 bases). The sequence was obtained from a human donor with multiple sclerosis. Material: CD4+ T cells from PBMCs. Written as DNA, the CDR3 is TGTGCCAGTAGTATAAGAGGTGGCAGGGAGGGCTACACCTTC. As protein: CASSIRGGREGYTF.